This T cell receptor (beta chain) was identified in a study of blood T cell repertoires in COVID-19. In the study overall: There were acute and convalescent COVID-19 samples, and they came from the United States, Italy and Spain.

The CDR3 is 13 residues long. V lost 5 bases and J 1 base, leaving 10 bases between the germline ends. Germline CDR1 reads SQVTM; CDR2 reads ANQGSEA. Clones were sequenced by immunoSEQ multiplex PCR, and TCRdb holds only the in-frame ones, with some missing. The sample contains over 250,000 clones, 83% of which appear only once. The sample consisted of peripheral blood. The TCR originated in a woman between 50 and 59 years old who had recovered from COVID-19. The chain uses TRBV29-1 and TRBJ2-3; D remains ambiguous. The CDR3 reads CSVPSPGTDTQYF. The DNA for the CDR3 is TGCAGCGTTCCCTCCCCGGGCACAGATACGCAGTATTTT.